One and the same sample provided the 5 T cell receptor beta chains below, sequenced in a study of early T cells in non-severe SARS-CoV-2 infection. TCRdb reprocessed the 5' RACE reads via MiXCR and lists one record per CDR3 protein. The data contain 15,000 to 20,000 distinct CDR3 sequences, around 6.1% of them singletons. Sequencing was performed on whole blood, taken at baseline. The receptors derive from an adult who was a healthcare worker with PCR-confirmed SARS-CoV-2 infection or an uninfected control (not recorded which).

This clonotype was seen repeatedly, ten times or more. The J gene is TRBJ1-3, the V gene TRBV12-3 or TRBV12-4; D possibly corresponds to TRBD1 (5 bases). The CDR3 has 16 residues. Trimming cost V 0 bases and J 0 bases, with 9 bases left between them. CDR3 sequence (DNA): TGTGCCAGCAGTTTAGCGCTACAGGTCTCTGGAAACACCATATATTTT. Translated, it gives CASSLALQVSGNTIYF.

This clonotype is medium-sized. V gene TRBV10-3 combines with J gene TRBJ2-7; D possibly uses TRBD1 or TRBD2 (5 bases each). Per the germline V gene, CDR1 is ENHRY and CDR2 is SYGVKD. Trimming pared 5 bases from V and 2 bases from J, leaving 10 bases between. This CDR3 spans 13 amino acids. The CDR3 DNA reads as TGTGCCATCAGTCGGGACGGAACCTACGAGCAGTACTTC. This translates into CAISRDGTYEQYF.

This clonotype has at least ten counts. The V and J genes are TRBV6-6 and TRBJ1-2; tentative D call: TRBD1 (5 bases). Germline loops: CDR1 MNHNY, CDR2 SVGAGI (reference sequence). The CDR3 has 15 residues. Trimming pared 0 bases from V and 4 bases from J, leaving 12 bases between. This CDR3 is CASSYSKRGSYGYTF. The CDR3 DNA reads as TGTGCCAGCAGTTACTCGAAAAGGGGTAGCTATGGCTACACCTTC.

This clonotype was recorded at least ten times. The rearrangement joins TRBV4-3 to TRBJ1-1; the D is unclear. The ends were cut back, 5 bases at V and 3 bases at J, with 16 bases in the middle. This CDR3 region has 15 residues. Germline V gene lookup returns CDR1 LGHNA and CDR2 YSLEER. Here the CDR3 reads CASSVLPWVYTEAFF. The CDR3 nucleotides read TGCGCCAGCAGCGTGCTACCCTGGGTCTACACTGAAGCTTTCTTT.

Within the sample, this clonotype is medium-sized. The chain carries TRBV6-2 or TRBV6-3 and TRBJ2-1; D is undetermined. This CDR3 has 11 amino acids. With 6 bases removed from V and 4 bases from J, the gap between germline ends came to 4 bases. Per germline, CDR1 MNHEY and CDR2 SVGEGT. The CDR3 bases are TGTGCCAGCAGCTGGTACAATGAGCAGTTCTTC. Translating gives CASSWYNEQFF.